This note documents a single TCR beta chain sequence. Using immunoSEQ multiplex PCR, the repertoire was profiled, and TCRdb retains in-frame clones only, with some absent. The sample consists of 15,000 to 25,000 clones, around four fifths of them appearing once. This specimen comes from a study of OX40 agonist ivuxolimab in advanced cancers. Study-level background: Given to patients was ivuxolimab, an agonistic anti-OX40 (CD134) antibody. Of mixed ages from roughly 23 to 80 and averaging approximately 60 years, the group was approximately 80% male. The eligibility criteria allowed prior anti-PD-1, anti-PD-L1 or anti-CTLA-4 therapy, and about 40% had some.

This sequence was found in an adult with an advanced solid tumor such as melanoma, head and neck, liver or kidney cancer. The material was CD4+ or CD8+ T cells sorted from blood, obtained in a trial of the OX40 agonist ivuxolimab.

CDR3 nucleotides: TGCGCCAGCAGCTACGACCGGAGCTCCTACGAGCAGTACTTC. Encoded protein: CASSYDRSSYEQYF. The gene calls are TRBV5-1 and TRBJ2-7; no clear D gene. V was shortened by 3 bases and J by 0 bases, with 10 bases between the two germline ends. Germline lookup yields CDR1 SGHRS and CDR2 YFSETQ. This CDR3 comprises 14 residues.